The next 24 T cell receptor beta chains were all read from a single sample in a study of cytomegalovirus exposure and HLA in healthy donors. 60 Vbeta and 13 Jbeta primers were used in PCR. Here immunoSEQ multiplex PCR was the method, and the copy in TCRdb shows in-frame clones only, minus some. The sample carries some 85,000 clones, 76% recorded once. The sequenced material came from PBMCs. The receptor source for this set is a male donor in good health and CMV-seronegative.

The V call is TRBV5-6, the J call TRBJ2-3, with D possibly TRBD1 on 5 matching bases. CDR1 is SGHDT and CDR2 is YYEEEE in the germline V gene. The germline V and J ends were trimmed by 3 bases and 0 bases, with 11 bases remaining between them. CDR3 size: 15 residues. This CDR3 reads CASSWQGISTDTQYF. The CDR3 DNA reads TGTGCCAGCAGCTGGCAGGGTATCAGCACAGATACGCAGTATTTT.

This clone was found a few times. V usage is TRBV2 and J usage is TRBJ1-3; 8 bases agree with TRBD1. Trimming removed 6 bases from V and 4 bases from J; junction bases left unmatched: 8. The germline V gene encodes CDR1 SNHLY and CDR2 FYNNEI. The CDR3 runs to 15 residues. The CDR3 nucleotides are TGTGCCAGCAGCGGCAGGGGGCTAGGGGGAAACACCATATATTTT. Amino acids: CASSGRGLGGNTIYF.

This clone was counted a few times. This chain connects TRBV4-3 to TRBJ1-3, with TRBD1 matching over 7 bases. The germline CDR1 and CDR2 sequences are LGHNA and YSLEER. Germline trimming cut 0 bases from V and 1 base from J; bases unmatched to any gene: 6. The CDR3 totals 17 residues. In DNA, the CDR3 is TGCGCCAGCAGCCAAGACCGAGACAGGGTATCTGGAAACACCATATATTTT. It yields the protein CASSQDRDRVSGNTIYF.

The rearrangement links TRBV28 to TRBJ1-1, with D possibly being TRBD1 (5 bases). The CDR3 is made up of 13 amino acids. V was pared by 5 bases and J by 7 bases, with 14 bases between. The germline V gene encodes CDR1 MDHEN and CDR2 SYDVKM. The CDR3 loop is CASSDVGANEAFF. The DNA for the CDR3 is TGTGCCAGCAGTGACGTAGGGGCGAATGAAGCTTTCTTT.

The CDR3 spells CASSGRYRTSSYNEQFF. In nucleotides, the CDR3 is TGCGCCAGCAGTGGACGTTACAGGACCAGCTCCTACAATGAGCAGTTCTTC. V usage is TRBV10-1 and J usage is TRBJ2-1, with a possible D match to TRBD1 (5 bases). Trimming removed 4 bases at V and 0 bases at J, with 16 bases between. This CDR3 contains 17 residues. Per germline, CDR1 WNHNN and CDR2 SYGVQD (reference sequence).

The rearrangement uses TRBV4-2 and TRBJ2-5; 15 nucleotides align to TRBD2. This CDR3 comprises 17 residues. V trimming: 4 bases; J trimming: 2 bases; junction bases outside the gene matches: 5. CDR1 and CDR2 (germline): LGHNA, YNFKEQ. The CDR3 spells CASSPGLAGGLQETQYF. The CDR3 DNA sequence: TGTGCCAGCAGCCCGGGACTAGCGGGAGGCCTACAAGAGACCCAGTACTTC.

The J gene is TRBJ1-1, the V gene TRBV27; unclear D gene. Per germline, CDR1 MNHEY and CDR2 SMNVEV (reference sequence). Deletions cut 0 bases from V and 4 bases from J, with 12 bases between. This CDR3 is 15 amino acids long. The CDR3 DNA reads TGTGCCAGCAGTTTATCGCGGATTTTAACCACTGAAGCTTTCTTT. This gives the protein CASSLSRILTTEAFF.

In DNA form, the CDR3 reads TGTGCCAGCAGTTCGACAAGGAACACCGGGGAGCTGTTTTTT. It translates to CASSSTRNTGELFF. This sequence joins TRBV28 and TRBJ2-2; D is uncertain. The CDR3 has 14 residues. Trimming shortened V by 4 bases and J by 1 base, and 7 bases separated the two germline ends. Germline V CDR1 and CDR2: MDHEN, SYDVKM.

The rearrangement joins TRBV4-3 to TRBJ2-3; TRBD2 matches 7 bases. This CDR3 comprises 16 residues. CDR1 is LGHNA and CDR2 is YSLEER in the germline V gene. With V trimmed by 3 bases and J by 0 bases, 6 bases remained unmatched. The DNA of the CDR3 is TGCGCCAGCAGCCAGACCTTGGGGGGGAGCACAGATACGCAGTATTTT. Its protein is CASSQTLGGSTDTQYF.

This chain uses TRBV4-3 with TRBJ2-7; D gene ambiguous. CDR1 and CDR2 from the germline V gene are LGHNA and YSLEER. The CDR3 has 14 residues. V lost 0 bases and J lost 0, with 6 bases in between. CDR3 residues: CASSQDPGSYEQYF. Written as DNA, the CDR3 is TGCGCCAGCAGCCAAGATCCCGGCTCCTACGAGCAGTACTTC.

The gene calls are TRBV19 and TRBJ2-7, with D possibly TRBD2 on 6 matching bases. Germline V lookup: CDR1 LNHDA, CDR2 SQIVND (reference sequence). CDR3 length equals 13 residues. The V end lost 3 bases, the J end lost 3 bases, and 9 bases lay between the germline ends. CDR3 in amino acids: CASSMGLNYEQYF. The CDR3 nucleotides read TGTGCCAGTAGTATGGGACTTAACTACGAGCAGTACTTC.

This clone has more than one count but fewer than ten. CDR3 amino acids: CASRAGSVTGELFF. CDR3 nucleotides: TGTGCCAGCAGGGCAGGGTCTGTCACCGGGGAGCTGTTTTTT. The chain joins TRBV2 to TRBJ2-2, with D perhaps matching TRBD1 (5 bases). The CDR3 contains 14 residues. From germline, CDR1 is SNHLY and CDR2 FYNNEI. V lost 6 bases and J 4 bases, leaving 12 bases between the germline ends.

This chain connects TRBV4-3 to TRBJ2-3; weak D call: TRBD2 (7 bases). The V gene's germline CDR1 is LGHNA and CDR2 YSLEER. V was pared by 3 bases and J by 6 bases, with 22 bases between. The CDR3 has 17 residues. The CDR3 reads CASSQGLGGQTRDTQYF. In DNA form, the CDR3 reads TGCGCCAGCAGCCAGGGCCTCGGGGGGCAAACGAGGGATACGCAGTATTTT.

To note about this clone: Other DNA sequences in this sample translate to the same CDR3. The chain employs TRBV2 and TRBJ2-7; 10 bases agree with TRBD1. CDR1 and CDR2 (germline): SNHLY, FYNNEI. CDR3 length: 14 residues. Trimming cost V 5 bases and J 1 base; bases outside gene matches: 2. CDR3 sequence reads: CASSRDRGSYEQYF. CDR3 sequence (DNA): TGTGCCAGCAGTAGGGACAGGGGATCCTACGAGCAGTACTTC.

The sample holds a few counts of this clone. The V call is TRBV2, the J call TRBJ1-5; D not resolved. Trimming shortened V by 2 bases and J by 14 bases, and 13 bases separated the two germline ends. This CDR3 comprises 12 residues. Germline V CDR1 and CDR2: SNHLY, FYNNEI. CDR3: CASSEISGVKHF. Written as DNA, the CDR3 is TGTGCCAGCAGTGAAATTTCGGGAGTAAAGCATTTT.

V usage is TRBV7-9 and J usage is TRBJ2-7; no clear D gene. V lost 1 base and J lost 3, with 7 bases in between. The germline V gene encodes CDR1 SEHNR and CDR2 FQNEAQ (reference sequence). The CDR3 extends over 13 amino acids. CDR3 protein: CASSLGVYYEQYF. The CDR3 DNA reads TGTGCCAGCAGCTTAGGAGTATACTACGAGCAGTACTTC.

The CDR3 DNA sequence: TGCAGTGCTAAGTTCCTCGGGACCCAGTACTTC. It translates to CSAKFLGTQYF. This chain links TRBV20-1 with TRBJ2-5; no clear D gene. The CDR3 has 11 amino acids. Germline loops: CDR1 DFQATT, CDR2 SNEGSKA (reference sequence). V dropped 4 bases and J dropped 7 bases, with 10 bases sitting between them.

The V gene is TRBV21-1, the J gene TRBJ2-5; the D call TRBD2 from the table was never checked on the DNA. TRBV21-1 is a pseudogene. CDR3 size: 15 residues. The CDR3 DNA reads TGTGCCAGCAGCAACCGAGCGGGGGCGAGAGAGACCCAGTACTTC. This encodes CASSNRAGARETQYF.

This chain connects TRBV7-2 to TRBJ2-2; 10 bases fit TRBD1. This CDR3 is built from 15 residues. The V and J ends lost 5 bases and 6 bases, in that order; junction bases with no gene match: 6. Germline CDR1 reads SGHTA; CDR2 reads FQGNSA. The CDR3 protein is CASSRQGASAGELFF. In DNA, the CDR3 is TGTGCCAGCAGCCGACAGGGGGCATCAGCCGGGGAGCTGTTTTTT. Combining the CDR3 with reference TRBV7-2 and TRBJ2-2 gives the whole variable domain GAGVSQSPSNKVTEKGKDVELRCDPISGHTALYWYRQSLGQGLEFLIYFQGNSAPDKSGLPSDRFSAERTGGSVSTLTIQRTQQEDSAVYLCASSRQGASAGELFFGEGSRLTVL.

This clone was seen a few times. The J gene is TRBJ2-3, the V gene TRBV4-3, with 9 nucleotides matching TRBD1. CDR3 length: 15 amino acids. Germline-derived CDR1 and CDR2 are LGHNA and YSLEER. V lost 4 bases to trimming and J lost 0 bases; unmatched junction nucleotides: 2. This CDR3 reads CASSLQGASTDTQYF. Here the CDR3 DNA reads TGCGCCAGCAGCCTACAGGGGGCTAGCACAGATACGCAGTATTTT.

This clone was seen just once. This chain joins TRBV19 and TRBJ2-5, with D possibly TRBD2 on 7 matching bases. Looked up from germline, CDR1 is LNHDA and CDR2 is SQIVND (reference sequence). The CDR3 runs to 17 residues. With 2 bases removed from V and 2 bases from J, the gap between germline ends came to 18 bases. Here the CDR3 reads CASSIRGRAGLQETQYF. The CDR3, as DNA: TGTGCCAGTAGTATAAGGGGGAGGGCAGGGCTTCAAGAGACCCAGTACTTC.

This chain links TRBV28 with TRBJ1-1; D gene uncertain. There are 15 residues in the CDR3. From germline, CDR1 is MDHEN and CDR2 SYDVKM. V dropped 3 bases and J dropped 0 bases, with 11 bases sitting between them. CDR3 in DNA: TGTGCCAGCAGTTTTATAGTACAGCTGAACACTGAAGCTTTCTTT. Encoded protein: CASSFIVQLNTEAFF.

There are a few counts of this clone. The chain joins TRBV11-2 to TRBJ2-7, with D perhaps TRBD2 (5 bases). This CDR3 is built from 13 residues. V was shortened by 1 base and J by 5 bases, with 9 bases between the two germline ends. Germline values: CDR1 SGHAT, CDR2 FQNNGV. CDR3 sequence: CASSLAGGHEQYF. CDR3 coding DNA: TGTGCCAGCAGCTTAGCAGGCGGGCACGAGCAGTACTTC.

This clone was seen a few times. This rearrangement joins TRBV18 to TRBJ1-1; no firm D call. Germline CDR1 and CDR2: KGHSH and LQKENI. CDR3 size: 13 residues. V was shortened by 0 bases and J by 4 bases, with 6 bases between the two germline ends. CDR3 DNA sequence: TGTGCCAGCTCACCACCGGCAGGCACTGAAGCTTTCTTT. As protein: CASSPPAGTEAFF.